The 3 T cell receptor beta chains presented below share a single source sample, sequenced in a study of cytomegalovirus exposure and HLA in healthy donors. Researchers ran the PCR with 60 Vbeta and 13 Jbeta primers. Clones were read by immunoSEQ multiplex PCR, and TCRdb kept only the in-frame ones, dropping some. This table has 150,000 to 200,000 clones, roughly nine tenths appearing once. The sequencing input was PBMCs. These receptors were obtained from a girl in the first two years of life in good health and CMV-seronegative.

The chain couples TRBV4-1 to TRBJ2-3; TRBD2 might be the D (5 bases). There are 13 residues in the CDR3. The germline V gene has CDR1 MGHRA and CDR2 YSYEKL. Between the trimmed V and J ends, which lost 3 bases and 2 bases, there was a span of 6 bases. The CDR3 nucleotides read TGCGCCAGCAGCCAGAGGGCCACAGATACGCAGTATTTT. This translates into CASSQRATDTQYF.

This clone appeared once. The chain links TRBV6-5 to TRBJ2-5; possible D gene TRBD1, 7 bases. Between the trimmed V and J ends, which lost 8 bases and 4 bases, there was a span of 14 bases. The CDR3 extends over 13 amino acids. Germline CDR1 reads MNHEY; CDR2 reads SVGAGI. The CDR3 DNA reads as TGTGCCAGCGCCAGGGGGGTGGGAGAGACCCAGTACTTC. It specifies CASARGVGETQYF.

The gene calls are TRBV29-1 and TRBJ1-1; D is possibly TRBD1 (6 bases). The CDR3 spans 10 residues. Germline V gene data show CDR1 as SQVTM and CDR2 as ANQGSEA. The germline V and J ends were trimmed by 5 bases and 14 bases, with 15 bases remaining between them. CDR3 sequence reads: CSVYRDREFF. In nucleotides, the CDR3 is TGCAGCGTTTACAGGGATAGGGAATTCTTT. Complete variable domain (other parts from reference TRBV29-1 and TRBJ1-1): SAVISQKPSRDICQRGTSLTIQCQVDSQVTMMFWYRQQPGQSLTLIATANQGSEATYESGFVIDKFPISRPNLTFSTLTVSNMSPEDSSIYLCSVYRDREFFGQGTRLTVV.